The 20 T cell receptor beta chains presented below share a single source sample, sequenced in a study of beta chain features in type 1 diabetes. The study's findings and limits: Patients with Type 1 diabetes showed moderately but significantly shorter TCRB CDR3s in all four CD4+ subsets.

All of the isolated RNA was reverse transcribed, so expressed TCRB transcripts were sequenced. Sequenced by immunoSEQ multiplex PCR; TCRdb stores in-frame clones only, minus some. This repertoire shows 600,000 or so clones, over 10% found once; its top ten account for roughly 0.11%. No cognate antigen is known for these TCRs. Source material: naive CD4+ T cells from blood. These receptors came from a young man with type 1 diabetes.

This clone was recorded a few times. CDR3 sequence (DNA): TGTGCCAGCAGCCGAGCCTGGTGGGACAATAACTATGGCTACACCTTC. Its translation: CASSRAWWDNNYGYTF. This chain connects TRBV7-2 to TRBJ1-2; TRBD1 is a possible D gene (6 bases). Germline V gives CDR1 SGHTA, CDR2 FQGNSA. The CDR3 is made up of 16 amino acids. V was pared by 5 bases and J by 1 base, with 17 bases between.

This clone was observed a few times. V and J are TRBV25-1 and TRBJ1-6; 12 bases match TRBD1. The V gene end was trimmed by 5 bases and the J gene end by 10 bases; junction bases not matched to a gene: 12. In germline, CDR1 is MGHDK, CDR2 SYGVNS. CDR3 length: 17 amino acids. CDR3 coding DNA: TGTGCCAGCAGTCCCTTCCGGGACAGGGGGCTGGAATCACCCCTCCACTTT. Translating it yields CASSPFRDRGLESPLHF.

This CDR3 is CASSLDSAANYGYTF. The CDR3 DNA reads as TGTGCCAGCAGCTTAGACTCGGCGGCAAACTATGGCTACACCTTC. The rearrangement links TRBV7-2 to TRBJ1-2; D unresolved. The V end was cut by 1 base, the J end by 2 bases, with 11 bases between. Germline V lookup: CDR1 SGHTA, CDR2 FQGNSA. The CDR3 is made up of 15 amino acids.

Regarding this clone: Other nucleotide sequences from this sample produce the same CDR3. The CDR3 region has the DNA TGTGCCAGCAGCTTGAGGGACAGGGACTATGGCTACACCTTC. Its translation is CASSLRDRDYGYTF. The gene calls are TRBV5-4 and TRBJ1-2; 9 bases map to TRBD1. Germline lookup yields CDR1 SGHNT and CDR2 YYREEE (reference sequence). The J segment lost 3 bases and the V segment lost 1 base, leaving 1 base of the junction unmatched. The CDR3 covers 14 residues.

This clone was counted a few times. The CDR3 region has the DNA TGTGCCAGTAGTATTAACTTTGGAGCAGGGGAAGGCTACACCTTC. Translating gives CASSINFGAGEGYTF. The chain couples TRBV19 to TRBJ1-2; the D gene is possibly TRBD1 (6 bases). The CDR3 covers 15 residues. Trimming shortened V by 3 bases and J by 8 bases, and 19 bases separated the two germline ends. Germline loops: CDR1 LNHDA, CDR2 SQIVND (reference sequence).

In its sample, this clone was seen once. CDR3 bases: TGTGCCAGCAGCTTAGTCGGGAACACTGAAGCTTTCTTT. Protein sequence: CASSLVGNTEAFF. The chain recombines TRBV11-3 with TRBJ1-1; D remains unclear. Germline CDR1 and CDR2: SGHNT and YENEEA. V lost 1 base, J lost 1 base, and 4 bases lay in between. This CDR3 is built from 13 residues.

This chain connects TRBV11-3 to TRBJ2-5; D gene uncertain. Trimming shortened V by 3 bases and J by 4 bases, and 12 bases separated the two germline ends. The germline gives CDR1 SGHNT, CDR2 YENEEA. The CDR3 runs 14 residues. DNA of the CDR3: TGTGCCAGCAGCTTCCACGCCCGCACAGAGACCCAGTACTTC. This translates into CASSFHARTETQYF.

This clone was observed a handful of times. The chain joins TRBV7-8 to TRBJ1-6; 8 bases match TRBD1. This CDR3 has 14 amino acids. V lost 5 bases, J lost 14 bases, and 11 bases stayed unmatched. The germline V gene has CDR1 SGHVS and CDR2 FQNEAQ. CDR3 protein: CASSTTGGVFTLHF. DNA for the CDR3: TGTGCCAGCAGCACCACAGGGGGGGTTTTCACCCTCCACTTT.

The J gene is TRBJ1-6, the V gene TRBV4-3; 12 bases agree with TRBD1. CDR1 LGHNA and CDR2 YSLEER come from the germline V gene. The CDR3 runs to 17 residues. Trimming at V came to 4 bases and at J to 9 bases, leaving 10 bases not matched to a gene. CDR3 nucleotide sequence: TGCGCCAGCAGCCTCCGGGACAGGGGGCCAGGAGGTTCACCCCTCCACTTT. Amino acid sequence: CASSLRDRGPGGSPLHF.

The chain employs TRBV4-2 and TRBJ2-5; TRBD1 matches 7 bases. The CDR3 contains 15 residues. V lost 1 base to trimming and J lost 1 base; unmatched junction nucleotides: 3. Germline V CDR1 and CDR2: LGHNA, YNFKEQ. DNA for the CDR3: TGTGCCAGCAGCCAAGGGGGGACAGTCCAAGAGACCCAGTACTTC. It translates to CASSQGGTVQETQYF.

This clone was seen a few times. The chain carries TRBV29-1 and TRBJ2-7; 10 bases are a match to TRBD1. The V and J ends lost 6 bases and 1 base, in that order; junction bases with no gene match: 6. Germline assignment: CDR1 SQVTM and CDR2 ANQGSEA. This CDR3 comprises 14 residues. The CDR3 loop is CSVGRDRGSYEQYF. DNA for the CDR3: TGCAGCGTGGGCCGGGACAGGGGATCCTACGAGCAGTACTTC.

This clone was counted between two and nine times. This chain connects TRBV18 to TRBJ2-7; D not resolved. Germline CDR1 reads KGHSH; CDR2 reads LQKENI. The CDR3 runs 14 residues. V was clipped by 2 bases and J by 5 bases, with 13 bases between them. The chain's CDR3 is CASSPSFRQDEQYF. Written as DNA, the CDR3 is TGTGCCAGCTCACCAAGTTTCCGGCAGGACGAGCAGTACTTC.

This chain uses TRBV6-1 with TRBJ2-7, with 8 nucleotides matching TRBD2. This CDR3 comprises 15 residues. V lost 2 bases to trimming and J lost 3 bases; unmatched junction nucleotides: 6. Germline V lookup: CDR1 MNHNS, CDR2 SASEGT. In nucleotides, the CDR3 is TGTGCCAGCAGTGAACGAGCGGGGGAGTACTACGAGCAGTACTTC. As protein: CASSERAGEYYEQYF.

In this sample, this clone turned up a few times. The gene calls are TRBV21-1 and TRBJ2-7; the tabulated D call, TRBD1, remains unverified against the DNA. TRBV21-1 is marked as a pseudogene. The CDR3 is 13 amino acids. CDR3 amino acids: CASSEGRHYEQYF. Written as DNA, the CDR3 is TGTGCCAGCAGCGAAGGAAGACACTACGAGCAGTACTTC.

The rearrangement links TRBV18 to TRBJ2-7, with D possibly matching TRBD1 (5 bases). CDR3 length: 14 residues. The germline V and J ends were trimmed by 5 bases and 7 bases, with 18 bases remaining between them. Germline CDR1 and CDR2: KGHSH and LQKENI. This chain's CDR3 is CASSFGRVDWEQYF. The CDR3 DNA reads TGTGCCAGCTCATTTGGCAGGGTTGATTGGGAGCAGTACTTC.

The chain has TRBV20-1 and TRBJ1-2, with D unresolved. The CDR3 spans 11 residues. Germline V lookup: CDR1 DFQATT, CDR2 SNEGSKA (reference sequence). V lost 5 bases, J lost 8 bases, and 12 bases lay in between. The CDR3 reads CSASRPGGYTF. CDR3 DNA: TGCAGTGCTTCCCGACCCGGAGGCTACACCTTC.

V is TRBV9 and J is TRBJ2-2; D gene ambiguous. The CDR3 spans 15 residues. V dropped 0 bases and J dropped 1 base, with 7 bases sitting between them. Germline V lookup: CDR1 SGDLS, CDR2 YYNGEE. The CDR3 coding sequence is TGTGCCAGCAGCGTAGAATCAGGGAACACCGGGGAGCTGTTTTTT. Translated, it gives CASSVESGNTGELFF.

This clone occurred a few times. The chain recombines TRBV25-1 with TRBJ1-5; D perhaps matches TRBD1 (6 bases). Germline CDR1 is MGHDK and CDR2 is SYGVNS. Trimming shortened V by 1 base and J by 9 bases, and 13 bases separated the two germline ends. The CDR3 has 14 residues. The CDR3 region is CASSESGDVGPQHF. In nucleotides, the CDR3 is TGTGCCAGCAGTGAATCAGGGGACGTTGGGCCCCAGCATTTT.

This clone was recorded only once. The chain has TRBV11-2 and TRBJ2-7; D may be TRBD1 (5 bases). CDR3 length: 15 residues. The germline V and J ends were trimmed by 5 bases and 5 bases, with 19 bases remaining between them. Germline V lookup: CDR1 SGHAT, CDR2 FQNNGV. CDR3 amino acids: CASSVSQGNIHEQYF. DNA of the CDR3: TGTGCCAGCAGCGTGTCCCAGGGTAATATCCACGAGCAGTACTTC. Complete variable domain (other parts from reference TRBV11-2 and TRBJ2-7): EAGVAQSPRYKIIEKRQSVAFWCNPISGHATLYWYQQILGQGPKLLIQFQNNGVVDDSQLPKDRFSAERLKGVDSTLKIQPAKLEDSAVYLCASSVSQGNIHEQYFGPGTRLTVT.

The chain carries TRBV6-5 and TRBJ1-1; TRBD1 matches at 8 bases. The germline gives CDR1 MNHEY, CDR2 SVGAGI. The ends lost 4 bases at V and 1 base at J; junction bases unmatched: 8. CDR3 length: 16 amino acids. This CDR3 is CASSLGQGAGNTEAFF. The CDR3 DNA sequence: TGTGCCAGCAGTTTAGGGCAGGGGGCCGGGAACACTGAAGCTTTCTTT.